The 27 T cell receptor beta chains given below trace back to one sample, sequenced in a study of PD-1 blockade in classical Hodgkin lymphoma (dated by TCRdb to about 2020). Taken with the paper, the label for time point translates to: cycle 1 day 1 (C1D1), immediately before nivolumab initiation. Every trial patient had relapsed after autologous stem cell transplantation, and cohorts A, B and C differed in prior brentuximab vedotin exposure. Magnetic negative selection with a Miltenyi CD8+ T cell isolation kit was used to purify CD8+ T cells from thawed PBMCs. Libraries came from the immunoSEQ multiplex PCR assay. The immuneACCESS repertoire file appears here via TCRdb, limited to in-frame rearrangements. These files lack a portion of the clones; in checked studies, under half of the deficit traces to unresolved V genes, and the cause of the others is not known. Across this sample there are about 6,000 clones, with under 90% seen only once. In total, the top ten clones hold 10% of the sample.

Sequencing used CD8+ T cells from blood, obtained at baseline. The origin of the receptors is a human donor with classical Hodgkin lymphoma.

This chain uses TRBV25-1 with TRBJ2-5; D gene ambiguous. The CDR3 extends over 12 amino acids. Trimming took 4 bases from V and 5 from J, leaving 8 bases between them. The germline V gene has CDR1 MGHDK and CDR2 SYGVNS. CDR3 nucleotide sequence: TGTGCCAGCAGTGGATCACAGGAGACCCAGTACTTC. Its protein is CASSGSQETQYF.

Notes on this clone: The sample holds other DNA sequences that translate to the same CDR3. This chain links TRBV28 with TRBJ1-1; D unresolved. From germline, CDR1 is MDHEN and CDR2 SYDVKM. This CDR3 comprises 12 residues. The germline V and J ends were trimmed by 2 bases and 2 bases, with 3 bases remaining between them. CDR3 DNA: TGTGCCAGCAGTTTAAGAAACACTGAAGCTTTCTTT. This encodes CASSLRNTEAFF. Based on the CDR3 plus reference TRBV28 and TRBJ1-1, the full variable domain is DVKVTQSSRYLVKRTGEKVFLECVQDMDHENMFWYRQDPGLGLRLIYFSYDVKMKEKGDIPEGYSVSREKKERFSLILESASTNQTSMYLCASSLRNTEAFFGQGTRLTVV.

The gene calls are TRBV28 and TRBJ1-1; TRBD1 matches at 7 bases. Trimming cost V 4 bases and J 5 bases; bases outside gene matches: 7. The germline V gene encodes CDR1 MDHEN and CDR2 SYDVKM. This CDR3 comprises 14 residues. The CDR3 protein is CASSSSGGKTEAFF. CDR3 DNA sequence: TGTGCCAGCAGTTCCTCAGGGGGGAAAACTGAAGCTTTCTTT.

This chain joins TRBV7-8 and TRBJ2-7, with 12 bases fitting TRBD2. The V and J ends lost 2 bases and 2 bases, in that order; junction bases with no gene match: 4. The CDR3 is made up of 16 amino acids. Looked up from germline, CDR1 is SGHVS and CDR2 is FQNEAQ. The CDR3 coding sequence is TGTGCCAGCAGCTTACGACTAGCGGGGGTCACCTACGAGCAGTACTTC. As protein: CASSLRLAGVTYEQYF.

This chain connects TRBV10-3 to TRBJ1-3, with D tentatively TRBD1 (6 bases). This CDR3 contains 16 residues. Germline V gene sequence: CDR1 ENHRY, CDR2 SYGVKD. Trimming removed 0 bases at V and 3 bases at J, with 12 bases between. The CDR3 bases are TGTGCCATCAGTGAGTCGGGAGGGGGAGATGGAAACACCATATATTTT. This gives the protein CAISESGGGDGNTIYF.

V is TRBV6-5 and J is TRBJ2-7; TRBD1 is a possible D gene (6 bases). The V end was cut by 5 bases, the J end by 5 bases, with 19 bases between. Germline values: CDR1 MNHEY, CDR2 SVGAGI. The CDR3 runs to 15 residues. The CDR3, as DNA: TGTGCCAGCAGTCCGGAAAACAGGGCCTCACACGAGCAGTACTTC. Translating gives CASSPENRASHEQYF.

This clone was recorded only once. V gene TRBV7-2 combines with J gene TRBJ2-1, with TRBD1 matching over 10 bases. This CDR3 spans 15 amino acids. Germline V lookup: CDR1 SGHTA, CDR2 FQGNSA. The junction had 2 bases not matched to a gene; V was cut back by 3 bases and J by 3 bases. CDR3 DNA sequence: TGTGCCAGCAGCTTCGGGACAGGGGACTACAATGAGCAGTTCTTC. Encoded protein: CASSFGTGDYNEQFF.

The chain recombines TRBV2 with TRBJ2-1; D not resolved. Germline lookup yields CDR1 SNHLY and CDR2 FYNNEI. The V gene lost 7 bases and the J gene lost 2 bases, with 18 bases spanning the gap. There are 16 residues in the CDR3. The CDR3 DNA is TGTGCCAGCATTTTGTACAACCAGGCGGCCTACAATGAGCAGTTCTTC. As protein: CASILYNQAAYNEQFF.

J is TRBJ1-2 and V is TRBV7-4; no clear D gene. Germline V lookup: CDR1 SGHVT, CDR2 SQSDAQ. Trimming stripped 6 bases from V and 8 bases from J, with 19 bases between. The CDR3 is made up of 14 amino acids. In DNA, the CDR3 is TGTGCCAGCAGTCCCCCGTATTCGCTATTCGGCTACACCTTC. Translated: CASSPPYSLFGYTF.

This chain connects TRBV6-6 to TRBJ2-7, with a tentative D call TRBD1 (5 bases). The CDR3 consists of 16 residues. Trimming took off 2 bases at V and 3 bases at J, with 17 bases between the two ends. Germline V gene sequence: CDR1 MNHNY, CDR2 SVGAGI (reference sequence). The CDR3 DNA follows: TGTGCCAGCAGTTACACCCGTATTGGGGCAGGCTACGAGCAGTACTTC. Translating it yields CASSYTRIGAGYEQYF.

This sequence joins TRBV15 and TRBJ2-1, with D tentatively TRBD2 (5 bases). V lost 3 bases, J lost 8 bases, and 8 bases lay in between. CDR3 length: 12 residues. Germline V gene lookup returns CDR1 LNHNV and CDR2 YYDKDF (reference sequence). CDR3 DNA sequence: TGTGCCACCAGCAGTAGCGCGGATGAGCAGTTCTTC. Amino acid sequence: CATSSSADEQFF. Combining the CDR3 with reference TRBV15 and TRBJ2-1 gives the whole variable domain DAMVIQNPRYQVTQFGKPVTLSCSQTLNHNVMYWYQQKSSQAPKLLFHYYDKDFNNEADTPDNFQSRRPNTSFCFLDIRSPGLGDTAMYLCATSSSADEQFFGPGTRLTVL.

The chain employs TRBV4-3 and TRBJ2-1; TRBD2 matches 9 bases. The germline CDR1 and CDR2 sequences are LGHNA and YSLEER. CDR3 size: 18 residues. Trimming took 3 bases from V and 6 from J; bases not matched to a gene: 15. CDR3 sequence: CASSQTNIYSGGFNEQFF. The CDR3 DNA is TGCGCCAGCAGCCAGACTAACATATACAGCGGGGGGTTCAATGAGCAGTTCTTC.

V usage is TRBV4-1 and J usage is TRBJ2-3; 9 nucleotides align to TRBD2. The V and J ends lost 1 base and 3 bases, in that order; junction bases with no gene match: 8. Germline V gives CDR1 MGHRA, CDR2 YSYEKL. The CDR3 extends over 17 amino acids. The CDR3 DNA reads as TGCGCCAGCAGCCAAGGTGCGGCTAGCGGGGTGACAGATACGCAGTATTTT. Its protein is CASSQGAASGVTDTQYF.

The CDR3 loop reads CASSIGVSEAFF. The CDR3 coding sequence is TGTGCCAGTAGTATTGGGGTCTCTGAAGCTTTCTTT. V usage is TRBV19 and J usage is TRBJ1-1; D unclear. Germline-derived CDR1 and CDR2 are LNHDA and SQIVND (reference sequence). CDR3 length: 12 amino acids. V was clipped by 3 bases and J by 6 bases, with 8 bases between them. Full variable domain (missing parts from reference TRBV19 and TRBJ1-1): DGGITQSPKYLFRKEGQNVTLSCEQNLNHDAMYWYRQDPGQGLRLIYYSQIVNDFQKGDIAEGYSVSREKKESFPLTVTSAQKNPTAFYLCASSIGVSEAFFGQGTRLTVV.

The chain employs TRBV6-6 and TRBJ2-1; 9 bases agree with TRBD1. The CDR3 totals 13 residues. The J segment lost 9 bases and the V segment lost 6 bases, leaving 6 bases of the junction unmatched. Germline values: CDR1 MNHNY, CDR2 SVGAGI (reference sequence). The chain's CDR3 is CASSRDRDSEQFF. CDR3 in DNA: TGTGCCAGCAGCCGGGACAGGGACAGTGAGCAGTTCTTC.

For the CDR3, the DNA is TGTGCCAGCAGCCAGGGGGGCGTCACTGAAGCTTTCTTT. Translation: CASSQGGVTEAFF. The chain combines TRBV4-2 with TRBJ1-1; perhaps TRBD1 as D (6 bases). The CDR3 totals 13 residues. The V end was cut by 3 bases, the J end by 4 bases, with 9 bases between. Germline V CDR1 and CDR2: LGHNA, YNFKEQ.

The chain employs TRBV27 and TRBJ2-7; tentative D call: TRBD1 (6 bases). The CDR3 loop spans 16 amino acids. V shed 2 bases and J shed 0 bases, with 14 bases lying between them. Germline CDR1 and CDR2: MNHEY and SMNVEV (reference sequence). CDR3 DNA sequence: TGTGCCAGCAGTTTAGATGGGACACAAGTCTCCTACGAGCAGTACTTC. Protein product: CASSLDGTQVSYEQYF.

The gene calls are TRBV4-3 and TRBJ2-2, with D tentatively TRBD2 (6 bases). V lost 3 bases and J 0 bases, leaving 17 bases between the germline ends. The CDR3 is 18 amino acids. The germline V gene has CDR1 LGHNA and CDR2 YSLEER. CDR3 protein: CASSQARGGLSNTGELFF. CDR3 coding DNA: TGCGCCAGCAGCCAGGCGCGGGGCGGCCTATCGAACACCGGGGAGCTGTTTTTT.

This chain links TRBV9 with TRBJ1-1; 8 bases are a match to TRBD1. This CDR3 has 16 residues. Germline V gene data show CDR1 as SGDLS and CDR2 as YYNGEE. V trimming: 0 bases; J trimming: 2 bases; junction bases outside the gene matches: 6. CDR3 nucleotides: TGTGCCAGCAGCGTAGAAACAGGGGGTGCAAACACTGAAGCTTTCTTT. This codes for CASSVETGGANTEAFF.

This clone was seen only once. The chain carries TRBV6-5 and TRBJ2-6; 8 nucleotides match TRBD1. The CDR3 is made up of 16 amino acids. The junction had 4 bases not matched to a gene; V was cut back by 2 bases and J by 4 bases. Germline CDR1 MNHEY, CDR2 SVGAGI. CDR3 protein: CASSYRTGPGANVLTF. In DNA, the CDR3 is TGTGCCAGCAGTTACCGGACAGGGCCGGGGGCCAACGTCCTGACTTTC.

With respect to this clone: The identical CDR3 is also encoded by other nucleotide sequences in the sample. This rearrangement joins TRBV28 to TRBJ1-1; no firm D call. This CDR3 has 12 amino acids. With 4 bases removed from V and 1 base from J, the gap between germline ends came to 4 bases. CDR1 MDHEN and CDR2 SYDVKM come from the germline V gene. CDR3 residues: CASSYRNTEAFF. The CDR3 region has the DNA TGTGCCAGCAGTTACAGGAACACTGAAGCTTTCTTT.

The rearrangement uses TRBV9 and TRBJ2-7, with 7 bases fitting TRBD2. V trimming: 0 bases; J trimming: 1 base; junction bases outside the gene matches: 10. Per the germline V gene, CDR1 is SGDLS and CDR2 is YYNGEE. This CDR3 is 17 amino acids long. As DNA, the CDR3 is TGTGCCAGCAGCGTAGGCGTGCGCGGGGAGGGTTCCTACGAGCAGTACTTC. Its protein is CASSVGVRGEGSYEQYF.

The rearrangement uses TRBV28 and TRBJ1-2; 9 bases agree with TRBD1. Germline V lookup: CDR1 MDHEN, CDR2 SYDVKM. V lost 5 bases, J lost 5 bases, and 12 bases stayed unmatched. The CDR3 totals 16 residues. The CDR3 DNA follows: TGTGCCAGCAGTCCAACCCCGACAGGGGGGATGTATGGCTACACCTTC. This translates into CASSPTPTGGMYGYTF.

The genes are TRBV4-3 and TRBJ2-3; D is undetermined. The V and J ends lost 4 bases and 0 bases respectively, with 11 bases between them. This CDR3 contains 15 residues. Germline CDR1 reads LGHNA; CDR2 reads YSLEER. The CDR3 protein is CASSPGWPSTDTQYF. The CDR3 DNA is TGCGCCAGCAGCCCAGGATGGCCTAGCACAGATACGCAGTATTTT.

The rearrangement links TRBV7-9 to TRBJ2-3; TRBD2 aligns across 11 bases. With V trimmed by 4 bases and J by 1 base, 1 base remained unmatched. Germline CDR1 and CDR2: SEHNR and FQNEAQ (reference sequence). The CDR3 contains 15 residues. This CDR3 reads CASSSTSGGTDTQYF. The CDR3 bases are TGTGCCAGCAGCTCGACTAGCGGGGGCACAGATACGCAGTATTTT.

V is TRBV7-9 and J is TRBJ2-7, with D possibly TRBD1 on 5 matching bases. Trimming pared 5 bases from V and 4 bases from J, leaving 12 bases between. CDR1 is SEHNR, CDR2 FQNEAQ, per germline (reference sequence). The CDR3 totals 13 residues. CDR3 protein: CASSRPGMYEQYF. DNA for the CDR3: TGTGCCAGCAGCCGGCCAGGGATGTACGAGCAGTACTTC.

V usage is TRBV9 and J usage is TRBJ1-4; D gene uncertain. The V end was cut by 4 bases, the J end by 5 bases, with 15 bases between. The V gene's germline CDR1 is SGDLS and CDR2 YYNGEE. The CDR3 loop spans 15 amino acids. As DNA, the CDR3 is TGTGCCAGCAGCCCTTCGCAGCGTCTCAATGAAAAACTGTTTTTT. Its protein is CASSPSQRLNEKLFF.